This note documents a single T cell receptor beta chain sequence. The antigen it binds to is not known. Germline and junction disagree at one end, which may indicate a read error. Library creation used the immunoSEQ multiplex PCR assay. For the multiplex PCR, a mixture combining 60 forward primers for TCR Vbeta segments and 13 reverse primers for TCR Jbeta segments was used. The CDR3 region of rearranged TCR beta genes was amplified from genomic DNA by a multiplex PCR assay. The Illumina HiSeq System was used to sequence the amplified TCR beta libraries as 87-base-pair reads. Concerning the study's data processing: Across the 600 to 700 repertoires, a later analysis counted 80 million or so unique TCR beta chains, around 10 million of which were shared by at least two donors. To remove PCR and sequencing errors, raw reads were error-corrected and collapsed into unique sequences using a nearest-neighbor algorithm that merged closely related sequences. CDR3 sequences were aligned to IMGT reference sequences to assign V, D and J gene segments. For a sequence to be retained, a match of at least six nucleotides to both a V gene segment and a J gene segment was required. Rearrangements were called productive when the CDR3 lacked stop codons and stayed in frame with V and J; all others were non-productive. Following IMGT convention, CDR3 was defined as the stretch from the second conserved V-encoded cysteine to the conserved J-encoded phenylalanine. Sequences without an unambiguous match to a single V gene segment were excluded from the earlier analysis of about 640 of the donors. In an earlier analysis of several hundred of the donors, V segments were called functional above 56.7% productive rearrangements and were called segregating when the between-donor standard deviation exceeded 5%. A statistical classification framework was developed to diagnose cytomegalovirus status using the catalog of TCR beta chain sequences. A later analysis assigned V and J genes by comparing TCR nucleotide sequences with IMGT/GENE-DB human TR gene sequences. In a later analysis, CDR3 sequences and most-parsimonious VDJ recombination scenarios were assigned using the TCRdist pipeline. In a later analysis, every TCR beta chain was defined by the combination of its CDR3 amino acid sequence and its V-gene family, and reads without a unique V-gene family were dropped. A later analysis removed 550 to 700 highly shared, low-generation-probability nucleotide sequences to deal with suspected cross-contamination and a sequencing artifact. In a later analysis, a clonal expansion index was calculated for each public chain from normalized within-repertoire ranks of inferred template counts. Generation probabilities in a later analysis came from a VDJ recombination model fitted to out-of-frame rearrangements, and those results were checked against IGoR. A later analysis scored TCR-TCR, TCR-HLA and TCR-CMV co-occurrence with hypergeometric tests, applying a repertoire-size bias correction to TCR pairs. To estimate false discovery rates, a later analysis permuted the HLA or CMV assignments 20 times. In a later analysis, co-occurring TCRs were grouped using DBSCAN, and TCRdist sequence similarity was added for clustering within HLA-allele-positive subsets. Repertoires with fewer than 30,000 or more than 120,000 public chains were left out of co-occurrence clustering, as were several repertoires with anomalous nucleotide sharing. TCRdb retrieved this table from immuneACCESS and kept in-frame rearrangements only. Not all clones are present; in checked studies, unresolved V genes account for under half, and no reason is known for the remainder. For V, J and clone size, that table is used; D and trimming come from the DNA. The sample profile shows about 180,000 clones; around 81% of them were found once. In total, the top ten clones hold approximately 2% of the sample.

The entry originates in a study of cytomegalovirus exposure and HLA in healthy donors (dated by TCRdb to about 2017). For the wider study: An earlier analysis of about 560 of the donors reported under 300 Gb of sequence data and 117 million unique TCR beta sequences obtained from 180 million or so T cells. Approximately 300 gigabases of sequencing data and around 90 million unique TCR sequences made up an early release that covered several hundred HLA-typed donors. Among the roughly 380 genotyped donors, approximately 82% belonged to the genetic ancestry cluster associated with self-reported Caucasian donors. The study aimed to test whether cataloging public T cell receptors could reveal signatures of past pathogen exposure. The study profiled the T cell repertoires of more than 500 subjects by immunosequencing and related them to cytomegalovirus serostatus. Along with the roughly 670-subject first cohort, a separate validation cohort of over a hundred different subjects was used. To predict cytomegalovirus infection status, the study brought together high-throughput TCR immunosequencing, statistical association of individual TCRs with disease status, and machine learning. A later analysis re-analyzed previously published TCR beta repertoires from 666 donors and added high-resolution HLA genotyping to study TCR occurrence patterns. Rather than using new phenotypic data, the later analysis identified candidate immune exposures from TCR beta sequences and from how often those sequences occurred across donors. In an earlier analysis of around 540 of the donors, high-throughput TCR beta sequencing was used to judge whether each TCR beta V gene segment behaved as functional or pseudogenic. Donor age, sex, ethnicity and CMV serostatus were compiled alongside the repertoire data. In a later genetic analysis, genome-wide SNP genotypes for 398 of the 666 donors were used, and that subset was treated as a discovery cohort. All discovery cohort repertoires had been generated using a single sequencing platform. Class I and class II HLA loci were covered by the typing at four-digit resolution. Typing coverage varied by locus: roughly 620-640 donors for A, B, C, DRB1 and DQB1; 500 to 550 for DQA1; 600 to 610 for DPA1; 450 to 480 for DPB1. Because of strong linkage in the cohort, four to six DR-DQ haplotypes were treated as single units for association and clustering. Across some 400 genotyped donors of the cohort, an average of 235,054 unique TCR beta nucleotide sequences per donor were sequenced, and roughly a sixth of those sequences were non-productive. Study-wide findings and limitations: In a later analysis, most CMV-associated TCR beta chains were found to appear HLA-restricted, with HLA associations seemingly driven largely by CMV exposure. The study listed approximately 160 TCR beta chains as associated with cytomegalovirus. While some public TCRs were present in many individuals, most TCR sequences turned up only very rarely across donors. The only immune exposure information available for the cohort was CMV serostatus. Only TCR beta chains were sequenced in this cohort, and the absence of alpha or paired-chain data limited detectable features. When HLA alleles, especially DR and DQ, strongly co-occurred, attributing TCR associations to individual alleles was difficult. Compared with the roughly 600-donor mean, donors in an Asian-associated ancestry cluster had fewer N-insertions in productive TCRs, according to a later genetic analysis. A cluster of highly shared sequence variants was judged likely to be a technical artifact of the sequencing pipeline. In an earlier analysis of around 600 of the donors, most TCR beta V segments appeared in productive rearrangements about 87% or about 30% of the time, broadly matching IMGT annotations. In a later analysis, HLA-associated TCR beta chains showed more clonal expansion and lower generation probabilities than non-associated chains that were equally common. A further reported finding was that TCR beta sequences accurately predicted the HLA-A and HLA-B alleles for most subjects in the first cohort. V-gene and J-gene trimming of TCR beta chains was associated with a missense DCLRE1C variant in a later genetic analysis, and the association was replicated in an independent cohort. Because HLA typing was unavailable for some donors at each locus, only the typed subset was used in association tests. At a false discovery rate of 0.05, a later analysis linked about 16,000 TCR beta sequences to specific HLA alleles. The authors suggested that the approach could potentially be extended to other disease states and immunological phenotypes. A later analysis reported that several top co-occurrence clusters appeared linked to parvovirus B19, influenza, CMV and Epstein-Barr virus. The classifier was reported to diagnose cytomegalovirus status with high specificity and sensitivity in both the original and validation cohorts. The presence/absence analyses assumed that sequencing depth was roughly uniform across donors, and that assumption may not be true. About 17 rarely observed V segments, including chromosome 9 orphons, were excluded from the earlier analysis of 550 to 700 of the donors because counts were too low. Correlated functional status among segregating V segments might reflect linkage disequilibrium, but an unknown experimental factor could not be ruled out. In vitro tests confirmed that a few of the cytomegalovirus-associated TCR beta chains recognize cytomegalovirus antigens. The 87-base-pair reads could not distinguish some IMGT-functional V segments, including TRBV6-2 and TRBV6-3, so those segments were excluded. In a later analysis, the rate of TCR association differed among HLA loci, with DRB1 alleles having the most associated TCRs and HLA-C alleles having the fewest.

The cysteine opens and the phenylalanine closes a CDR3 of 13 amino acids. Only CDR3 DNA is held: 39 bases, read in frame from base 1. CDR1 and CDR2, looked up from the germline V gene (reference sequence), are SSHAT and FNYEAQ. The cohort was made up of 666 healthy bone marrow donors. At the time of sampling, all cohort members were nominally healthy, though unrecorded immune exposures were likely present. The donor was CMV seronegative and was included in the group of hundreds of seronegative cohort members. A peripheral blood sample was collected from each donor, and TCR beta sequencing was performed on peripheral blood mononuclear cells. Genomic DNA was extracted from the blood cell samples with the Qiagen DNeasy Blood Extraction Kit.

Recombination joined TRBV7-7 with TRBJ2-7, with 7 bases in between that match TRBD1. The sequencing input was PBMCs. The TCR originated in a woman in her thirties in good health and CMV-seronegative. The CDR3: CASSFTGDGEQYF. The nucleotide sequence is TGTGCTAGCAGCTTCACAGGGGATGGCGAGCAGTACTTC.